The present TCR beta chain was sequenced within a study of response to subunit inactivated influenza vaccine. The germline CDR1 and CDR2 sequences are SGDLS and YYNGEE. The CDR3 length is 14 residues. V dropped 4 bases and J dropped 1 base, with 11 bases sitting between them. This clonotype was counted between two and nine times. TCRdb called the RT-PCR reads again in MiXCR, with one record for every CDR3 protein. Here the sample spans about 780,000 distinct CDR3 sequences, about 18% being singletons. The chain carries TRBV9 and TRBJ1-2; a weak D match, TRBD1 (6 bases). The sample here was PBMCs from blood, taken around 5 days after vaccination. The receptor was derived from a man aged 50 or older who received an inactivated influenza vaccine. CDR3 region: CASSLGTINYGYTF. CDR3 DNA sequence: TGTGCCAGCAGCCTAGGGACAATTAACTATGGCTACACCTTC.